Listed here are 19 T cell receptor beta chains from one sample, sequenced in a study of CD8+ T cells in alopecia areata. cDNA prepared by RNA extraction and subsequent reverse transcription served as the template for sequencing. Sequencing used immunoSEQ multiplex PCR; TCRdb keeps in-frame clones, though not all of them. This sample has approximately 200,000 clones, with 58% found just once. Treatment specified: oral pan-JAK inhibitor, 5-10 mg twice daily. The material was CD4+ T cells sorted from blood, obtained at week 24, from a patient treated with tofacitinib. The source is a human donor with alopecia areata.

This chain connects TRBV30 to TRBJ2-2, with 7 bases aligning to TRBD1. Trimming cost V 4 bases and J 1 base; bases outside gene matches: 6. The CDR3 sequence is 15 residues long. CDR1 is GTSNPN, CDR2 SVGIG, per germline (reference sequence). The CDR3 DNA reads TGTGCCTGGACCGGGACAGTCGAGAACACCGGGGAGCTGTTTTTT. It translates to CAWTGTVENTGELFF.

The CDR3 nucleotides read TGCGCCAGCAGCTTCGGACAGGGGGCCTCCTACGAGCAGTACTTC. This gives the protein CASSFGQGASYEQYF. The chain uses TRBV5-1 and TRBJ2-7; TRBD1 agrees at 11 bases. The CDR3 spans 15 residues. The trim removed 2 bases at V and 0 bases at J, leaving 1 base unmatched. Germline assignment: CDR1 SGHRS and CDR2 YFSETQ.

The chain links TRBV7-2 to TRBJ2-3; 9 bases fit TRBD2. Germline CDR1 is SGHTA and CDR2 is FQGNSA. V gave up 3 bases and J gave up 0 bases; unmatched junction bases: 1. The CDR3 contains 15 residues. This chain's CDR3 is CASSFLAGSTDTQYF. The CDR3 DNA follows: TGTGCCAGCAGCTTTCTAGCGGGGAGCACAGATACGCAGTATTTT.

This clone has a handful of counts. The V and J genes are TRBV28 and TRBJ2-3; D is ambiguous. Germline V gene sequence: CDR1 MDHEN, CDR2 SYDVKM. The CDR3 sequence is 12 residues long. Between the trimmed V and J ends, which lost 8 bases and 2 bases, there was a span of 8 bases. The DNA of the CDR3 is TGTGCCAGCGGGCGGATCACAGATACGCAGTATTTT. Protein: CASGRITDTQYF.

Here the CDR3 DNA reads TGTGCCAGCGGGTTGACTTTCTTT. This sequence encodes CASGLTFF. The chain carries TRBV6-6 and TRBJ1-1; D unclear. Germline values: CDR1 MNHNY, CDR2 SVGAGI (reference sequence). Trimming shortened V by 8 bases and J by 12 bases, and 7 bases separated the two germline ends. The CDR3 totals 8 residues.

Many counts were recorded for this clone. The rearrangement uses TRBV4-1 and TRBJ1-2; 7 bases are a match to TRBD1. Germline CDR1 reads MGHRA; CDR2 reads YSYEKL. The CDR3 is 15 amino acids. V lost 0 bases to trimming and J lost 4 bases; unmatched junction nucleotides: 5. CDR3 DNA sequence: TGCGCCAGCAGCCAAGAGGTGGCAGGGGGCTATGGCTACACCTTC. Translated, it gives CASSQEVAGGYGYTF.

This rearrangement joins TRBV27 to TRBJ1-4; 7 positions match TRBD1. Germline CDR1 MNHEY, CDR2 SMNVEV (reference sequence). Losses at the gene ends were 3 bases for V and 6 bases for J; bases not matched to a gene: 13. The CDR3 is made up of 17 amino acids. The DNA for the CDR3 is TGTGCCAGCAGTTTGACAGGGTTCCCCAAGCTGGATGAAAAACTGTTTTTT. This codes for CASSLTGFPKLDEKLFF.

The gene calls are TRBV13 and TRBJ1-2; D unresolved. Germline CDR1 PRHDT, CDR2 FYEKMQ (reference sequence). This CDR3 region has 13 residues. The V gene lost 1 base and the J gene lost 2 bases, with 5 bases spanning the gap. The CDR3 spells CASSLEKNYGYTF. CDR3 coding DNA: TGTGCCAGCAGCTTAGAAAAAAACTATGGCTACACCTTC.

The table lists this clone with a few counts. The genes are TRBV7-8 and TRBJ2-3, with 8 nucleotides matching TRBD1. The J segment lost 0 bases and the V segment lost 5 bases, leaving 4 bases of the junction unmatched. This CDR3 comprises 15 residues. The V gene's germline CDR1 is SGHVS and CDR2 FQNEAQ. CDR3 region: CASSPRTGSTDTQYF. The CDR3 DNA follows: TGTGCCAGCAGCCCACGGACAGGGAGCACAGATACGCAGTATTTT. Combining the CDR3 with reference TRBV7-8 and TRBJ2-3 gives the whole variable domain GAGVSQSPRYKVAKRGQDVALRCDPISGHVSLFWYQQALGQGPEFLTYFQNEAQLDKSGLPSDRFFAERPEGSVSTLKIQRTQQEDSAVYLCASSPRTGSTDTQYFGPGTRLTVL.

The genes are TRBV6-5 and TRBJ2-3; perhaps TRBD2 as D (6 bases). The CDR3 is made up of 16 amino acids. Trimming removed 4 bases at V and 4 bases at J, with 18 bases between. Germline CDR1 is MNHEY and CDR2 is SVGAGI. CDR3 sequence (DNA): TGTGCCAGCAGTTCCACAACTAGCCAGGGAGCAGATACGCAGTATTTT. It codes for CASSSTTSQGADTQYF.

This chain uses TRBV18 with TRBJ1-1, with 8 bases aligning to TRBD1. Germline trimming cut 3 bases from V and 1 base from J; bases unmatched to any gene: 7. CDR3 length: 16 residues. CDR1 is KGHSH, CDR2 LQKENI, per germline. CDR3 sequence: CASSPLAGTGNTEAFF. CDR3 nucleotides: TGTGCCAGCTCACCGCTTGCCGGGACAGGGAACACTGAAGCTTTCTTT.

This clone was detected only a few times. The V call is TRBV7-2, the J call TRBJ2-7, with D unresolved. CDR3 length equals 12 residues. Trimming left V 2 bases short and J 3 bases short, with 5 bases between. Germline CDR1 SGHTA, CDR2 FQGNSA. The DNA for the CDR3 is TGTGCCAGCAGCTTACGAGACTACGAGCAGTACTTC. This encodes CASSLRDYEQYF.

This clone has only a few counts. The chain has TRBV6-6 and TRBJ1-2; no definite D call. The V gene lost 5 bases and the J gene lost 7 bases, with 17 bases spanning the gap. Germline V gene data show CDR1 as MNHNY and CDR2 as SVGAGI (reference sequence). The CDR3 sequence is 14 residues long. This CDR3 is CASSPQGSVGGYTF. CDR3 sequence (DNA): TGTGCCAGCAGTCCCCAAGGGAGTGTAGGTGGCTACACCTTC.

This chain connects TRBV7-9 to TRBJ2-5; the D is unclear. Per the germline V gene, CDR1 is SEHNR and CDR2 is FQNEAQ (reference sequence). Deletions cut 5 bases from V and 5 bases from J, with 12 bases between. CDR3 length equals 13 residues. The CDR3 spells CASSPSSRETQYF. The CDR3 DNA is TGTGCCAGCAGCCCCTCTTCGCGGGAGACCCAGTACTTC.

The rearrangement uses TRBV7-3 and TRBJ2-3; 11 nucleotides line up with TRBD2. Germline V gives CDR1 SGHTA, CDR2 FQGTGA. J gave up 7 bases and V 5 bases, and 8 bases lay outside the gene matches. The CDR3 is 15 amino acids. CDR3 nucleotide sequence: TGTGCCAGCAGCGCCTCCGGACTAGCGGGTAATACGCAGTATTTT. Its protein is CASSASGLAGNTQYF. Combining the CDR3 with reference TRBV7-3 and TRBJ2-3 gives the whole variable domain GAGVSQTPSNKVTEKGKYVELRCDPISGHTALYWYRQSLGQGPEFLIYFQGTGAADDSGLPNDRFFAVRPEGSVSTLKIQRTERGDSAVYLCASSASGLAGNTQYFGPGTRLTVL.

The J gene is TRBJ1-3, the V gene TRBV5-1, with D maybe TRBD1 (6 bases). The CDR3 loop spans 14 amino acids. V lost 4 bases to trimming and J lost 6 bases, with 14 bases between them. Germline lookup yields CDR1 SGHRS and CDR2 YFSETQ. The CDR3 region has the DNA TGCGCCAGCAGCAATACAGGGACTGAAAACACCATATATTTT. Translation gives CASSNTGTENTIYF.

This rearrangement joins TRBV29-1 to TRBJ2-1, with TRBD2 matching 8 bases. The CDR3 has 15 residues. Germline values: CDR1 SQVTM, CDR2 ANQGSEA. V lost 5 bases and J lost 9; bases outside the gene matches: 15. CDR3 protein: CSVLRAGGSLGEQFF. CDR3 in DNA: TGCAGCGTTTTGCGCGCGGGGGGAAGTTTAGGTGAGCAGTTCTTC.

Comment on this clone: Distinct nucleotide sequences in the sample also encode this CDR3. The chain recombines TRBV7-9 with TRBJ1-2; D remains ambiguous. The length of the CDR3 is 12 residues. CDR1 is SEHNR, CDR2 FQNEAQ, per germline (reference sequence). Trimming stripped 1 base from V and 4 bases from J, with 4 bases between. The CDR3 DNA is TGTGCCAGCAGCTTAGATGGCTATGGCTACACCTTC. It yields the protein CASSLDGYGYTF.

The J gene is TRBJ1-2, the V gene TRBV25-1; 10 nucleotides agree with TRBD1. Germline V gene sequence: CDR1 MGHDK, CDR2 SYGVNS. This CDR3 is built from 14 residues. The J segment lost 7 bases and the V segment lost 7 bases, leaving 9 bases of the junction unmatched. CDR3 DNA: TGTGCCAGCACCGAGACAGGGGGCGAGGTTGGCTACACCTTC. Translated, it gives CASTETGGEVGYTF.